The clone carrying this TCR beta chain has at least ten counts. Breast cancer patients provided tissue from their axillary draining lymph nodes. The data derive from a study of breast tumors, draining lymph nodes, adjacent tissues. TCRdb analysed the multiplex PCR reads with MiXCR anew, one entry per CDR3 protein. The sample yields 290,000 or so distinct CDR3 sequences, about 33% seen once. The origin of this receptor is a female donor with breast cancer. Some clones in this sample may be carry-over from other donors' samples. Sequenced material: axillary lymph node tissue.

The CDR3, as DNA: TGTGCCAGCAGCTTAGGGACAGGGCCCTGGGCCAACGTCCTGACTTTC. Its translation: CASSLGTGPWANVLTF. J is TRBJ2-6 and V is TRBV7-9; 8 positions agree with TRBD1. CDR1 is SEHNR, CDR2 FQNEAQ, per germline (reference sequence). Losses at the gene ends were 1 base for V and 5 bases for J; bases not matched to a gene: 4. The CDR3 covers 16 residues.